Sequencing of this T cell receptor beta chain was carried out in a study of T-cell memory formation after mild COVID-19. At the level of the study: TCR clusters were largely donor specific.

By proportion, this clonotype is medium-sized. Its target is unknown. Findings of the study overall: Contracting clones localized mainly to CM and EM when CD4+ and mainly to EMRA when CD8+.

Per the germline V gene, CDR1 is SGHTA and CDR2 is FQGNSA. With 4 bases removed from V and 5 bases from J, the gap between germline ends came to 8 bases. The CDR3 totals 12 residues. A 5'RACE reaction primed in the constant segment made cDNA libraries of TCR alpha and TCR beta, and these carried sample barcodes and UMIs. TCRdb fed the 5' RACE reads into MiXCR, producing one record per CDR3 protein. The sample lists 5,500 to 6,500 distinct CDR3 sequences, over 15% seen once, with roughly three fifths in the top ten. Sample: PBMCs or a T cell subset sorted from them (not recorded which). This rearrangement joins TRBV7-2 to TRBJ2-5; the D is unclear. The source of this sequence is an adult woman who had mild COVID-19 (a few samples of this study predate the infection). Cell type and time point are not known. CDR3 loop: CASSWVLETQYF. CDR3 DNA sequence: TGTGCCAGCAGCTGGGTATTGGAGACCCAGTACTTC.